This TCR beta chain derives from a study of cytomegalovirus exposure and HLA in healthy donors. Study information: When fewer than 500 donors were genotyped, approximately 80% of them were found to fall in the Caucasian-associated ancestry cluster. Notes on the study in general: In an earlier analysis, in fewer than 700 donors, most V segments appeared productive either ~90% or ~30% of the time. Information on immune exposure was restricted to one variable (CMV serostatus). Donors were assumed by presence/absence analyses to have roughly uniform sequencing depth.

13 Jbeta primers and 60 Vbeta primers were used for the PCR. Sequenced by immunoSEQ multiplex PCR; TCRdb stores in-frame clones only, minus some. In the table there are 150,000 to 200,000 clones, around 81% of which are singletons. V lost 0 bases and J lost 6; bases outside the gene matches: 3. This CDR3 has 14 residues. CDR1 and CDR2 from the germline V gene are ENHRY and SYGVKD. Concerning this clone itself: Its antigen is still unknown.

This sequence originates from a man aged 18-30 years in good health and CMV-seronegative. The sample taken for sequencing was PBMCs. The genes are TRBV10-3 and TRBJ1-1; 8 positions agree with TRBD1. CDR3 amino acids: CAISESDRGSEAFF. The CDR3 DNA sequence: TGTGCCATCAGTGAGTCCGACAGGGGCTCTGAAGCTTTCTTT.